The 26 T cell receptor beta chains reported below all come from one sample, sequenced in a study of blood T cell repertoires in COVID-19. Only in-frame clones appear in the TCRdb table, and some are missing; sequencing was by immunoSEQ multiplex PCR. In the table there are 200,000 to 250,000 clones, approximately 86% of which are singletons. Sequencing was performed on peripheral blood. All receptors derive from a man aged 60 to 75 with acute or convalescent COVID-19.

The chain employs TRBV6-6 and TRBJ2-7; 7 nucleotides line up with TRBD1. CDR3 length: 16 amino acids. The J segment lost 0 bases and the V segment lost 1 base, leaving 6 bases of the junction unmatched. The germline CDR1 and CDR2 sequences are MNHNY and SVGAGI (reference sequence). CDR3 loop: CASSYYVQGDSYEQYF. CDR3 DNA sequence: TGTGCCAGCAGTTACTATGTGCAGGGGGACTCCTACGAGCAGTACTTC.

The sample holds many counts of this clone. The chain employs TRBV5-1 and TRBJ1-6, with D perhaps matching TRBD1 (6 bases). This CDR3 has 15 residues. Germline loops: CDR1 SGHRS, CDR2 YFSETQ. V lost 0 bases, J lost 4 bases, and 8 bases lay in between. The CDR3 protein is CASSLEGGYNSPLHF. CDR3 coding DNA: TGCGCCAGCAGCTTGGAGGGGGGGTATAATTCACCCCTCCACTTT. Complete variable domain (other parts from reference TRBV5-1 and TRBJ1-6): KAGVTQTPRYLIKTRGQQVTLSCSPISGHRSVSWYQQTPGQGLQFLFEYFSETQRNKGNFPGRFSGRQFSNSRSEMNVSTLELGDSALYLCASSLEGGYNSPLHFGNGTRLTVT.

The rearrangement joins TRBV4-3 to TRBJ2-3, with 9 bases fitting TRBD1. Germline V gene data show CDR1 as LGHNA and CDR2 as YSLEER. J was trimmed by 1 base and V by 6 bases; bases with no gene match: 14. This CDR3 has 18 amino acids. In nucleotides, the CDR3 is TGCGCCAGCAGGAGGGGTCAACAGGGGGCGGGGGGCACAGATACGCAGTATTTT. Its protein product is CASRRGQQGAGGTDTQYF.

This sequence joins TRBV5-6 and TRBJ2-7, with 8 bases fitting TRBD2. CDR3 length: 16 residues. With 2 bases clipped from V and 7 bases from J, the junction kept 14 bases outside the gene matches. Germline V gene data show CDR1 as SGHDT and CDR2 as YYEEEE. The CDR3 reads CASSFRGAGARGEQYF. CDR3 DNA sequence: TGTGCCAGCAGCTTTCGGGGAGCGGGGGCACGGGGGGAGCAGTACTTC.

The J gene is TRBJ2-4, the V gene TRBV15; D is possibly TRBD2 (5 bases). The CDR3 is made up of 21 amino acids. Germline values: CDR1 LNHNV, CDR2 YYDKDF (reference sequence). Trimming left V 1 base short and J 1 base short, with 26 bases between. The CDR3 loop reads CATSRAARTSRSSLAKNIQYF. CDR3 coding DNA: TGTGCCACCAGCAGAGCGGCCAGGACGTCCCGTTCTAGCTTGGCCAAAAACATTCAGTACTTC.

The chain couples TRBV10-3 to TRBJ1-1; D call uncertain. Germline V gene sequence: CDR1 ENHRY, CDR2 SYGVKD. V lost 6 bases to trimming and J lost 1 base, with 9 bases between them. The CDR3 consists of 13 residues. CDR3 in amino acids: CAISYRENTEAFF. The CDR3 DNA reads TGTGCCATCAGCTACAGAGAGAACACTGAAGCTTTCTTT.

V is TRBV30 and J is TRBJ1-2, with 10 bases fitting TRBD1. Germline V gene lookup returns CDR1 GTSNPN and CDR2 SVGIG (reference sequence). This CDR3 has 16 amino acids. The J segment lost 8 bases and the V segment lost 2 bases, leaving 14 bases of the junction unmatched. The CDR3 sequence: CAWSTRQGARGSGYTF. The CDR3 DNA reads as TGTGCCTGGAGTACCCGACAGGGGGCGCGGGGATCCGGCTACACCTTC.

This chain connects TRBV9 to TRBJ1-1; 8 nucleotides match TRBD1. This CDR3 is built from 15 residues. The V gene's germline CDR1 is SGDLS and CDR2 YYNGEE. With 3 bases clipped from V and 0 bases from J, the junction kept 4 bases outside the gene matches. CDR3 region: CASSARQGMNTEAFF. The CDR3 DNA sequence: TGTGCCAGCAGCGCCCGACAGGGGATGAACACTGAAGCTTTCTTT.

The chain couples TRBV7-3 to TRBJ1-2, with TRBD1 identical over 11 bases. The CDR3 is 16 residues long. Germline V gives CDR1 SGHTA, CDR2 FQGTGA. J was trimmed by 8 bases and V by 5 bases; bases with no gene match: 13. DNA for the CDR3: TGTGCCAGCAGCCCCGGGCTCGGGACAGGGGGTACCGGCTACACCTTC. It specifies CASSPGLGTGGTGYTF. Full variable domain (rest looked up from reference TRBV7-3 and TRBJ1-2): GAGVSQTPSNKVTEKGKYVELRCDPISGHTALYWYRQSLGQGPEFLIYFQGTGAADDSGLPNDRFFAVRPEGSVSTLKIQRTERGDSAVYLCASSPGLGTGGTGYTFGSGTRLTVV.

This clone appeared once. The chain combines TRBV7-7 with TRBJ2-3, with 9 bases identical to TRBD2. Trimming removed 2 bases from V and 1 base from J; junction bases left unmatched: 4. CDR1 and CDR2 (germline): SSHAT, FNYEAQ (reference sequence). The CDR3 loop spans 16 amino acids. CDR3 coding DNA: TGTGCCAGCAGCTTATCCGCGGGGGGGGGCACAGATACGCAGTATTTT. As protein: CASSLSAGGGTDTQYF. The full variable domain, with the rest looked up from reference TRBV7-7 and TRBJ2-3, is GAGVSQSPRYKVTKRGQDVTLRCDPISSHATLYWYQQALGQGPEFLTYFNYEAQPDKSGLPSDRFSAERPEGSISTLTIQRTEQRDSAMYRCASSLSAGGGTDTQYFGPGTRLTVL.

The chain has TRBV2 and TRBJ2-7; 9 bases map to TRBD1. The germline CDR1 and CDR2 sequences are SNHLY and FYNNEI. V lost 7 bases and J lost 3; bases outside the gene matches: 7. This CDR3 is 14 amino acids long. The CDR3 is CASTPTGGGYEQYF. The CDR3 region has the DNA TGTGCCAGCACCCCGACAGGGGGGGGCTACGAGCAGTACTTC.

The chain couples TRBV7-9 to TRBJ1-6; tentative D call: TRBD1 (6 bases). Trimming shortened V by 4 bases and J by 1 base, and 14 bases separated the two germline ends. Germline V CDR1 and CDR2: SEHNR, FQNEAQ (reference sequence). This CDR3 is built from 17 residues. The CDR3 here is CASSSKPGESYNSPLHF. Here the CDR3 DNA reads TGTGCCAGCAGCTCGAAACCAGGGGAATCCTATAATTCACCCCTCCACTTT. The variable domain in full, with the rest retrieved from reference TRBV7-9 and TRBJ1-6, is DTGVSQNPRHKITKRGQNVTFRCDPISEHNRLYWYRQTLGQGPEFLTYFQNEAQLEKSRLLSDRFSAERPKGSFSTLEIQRTEQGDSAMYLCASSSKPGESYNSPLHFGNGTRLTVT.

The DNA of the CDR3 is TGTGCCAGCAGCCAGGGACAGGGGACTGAGCAGTTCTTC. It is translated as CASSQGQGTEQFF. The chain joins TRBV3-1 (or the pseudogene TRBV3-2) to TRBJ2-1; TRBD1 matches 10 bases. CDR1 LGHDT and CDR2 YNNKEL come from the germline V gene (reference sequence). After removal of 3 bases from V and 9 bases from J, the junction contained 2 bases not matched to a gene. The CDR3 totals 13 residues.

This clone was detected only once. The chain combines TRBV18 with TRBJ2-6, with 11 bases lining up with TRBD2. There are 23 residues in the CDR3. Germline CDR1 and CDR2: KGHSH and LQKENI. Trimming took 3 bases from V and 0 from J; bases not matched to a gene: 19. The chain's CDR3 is CASSPRVSTSGGLPTSGANVLTF. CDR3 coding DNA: TGTGCCAGCTCACCCCGCGTTAGCACTAGCGGGGGACTACCCACCTCTGGGGCCAACGTCCTGACTTTC.

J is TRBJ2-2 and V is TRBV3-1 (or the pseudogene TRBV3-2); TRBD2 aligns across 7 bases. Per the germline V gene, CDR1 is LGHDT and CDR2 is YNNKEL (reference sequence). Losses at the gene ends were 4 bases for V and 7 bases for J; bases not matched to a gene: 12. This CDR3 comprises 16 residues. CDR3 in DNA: TGTGCCAGCAGCCCCTCTGAGGCAGGGAGGGACGGGGAGCTGTTTTTT. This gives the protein CASSPSEAGRDGELFF.

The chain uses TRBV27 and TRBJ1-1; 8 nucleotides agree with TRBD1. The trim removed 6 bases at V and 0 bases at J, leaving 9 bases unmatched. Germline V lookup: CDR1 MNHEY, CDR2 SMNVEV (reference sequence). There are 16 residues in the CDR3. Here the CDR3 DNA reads TGTGCCAGCAGCCCGATTGGACAGGGTTTGAACACTGAAGCTTTCTTT. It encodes CASSPIGQGLNTEAFF.

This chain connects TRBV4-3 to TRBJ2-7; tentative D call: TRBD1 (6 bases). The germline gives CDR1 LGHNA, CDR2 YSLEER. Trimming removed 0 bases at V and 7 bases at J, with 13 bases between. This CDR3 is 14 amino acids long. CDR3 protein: CASSQEGRGREQYF. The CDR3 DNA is TGCGCCAGCAGCCAAGAAGGCAGGGGTCGGGAGCAGTACTTC.

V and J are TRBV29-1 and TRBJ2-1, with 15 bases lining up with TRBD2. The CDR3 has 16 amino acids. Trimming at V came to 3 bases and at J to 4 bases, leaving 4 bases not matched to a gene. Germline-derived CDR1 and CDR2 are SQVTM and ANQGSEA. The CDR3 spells CSVEGTSGGSYNEQFF. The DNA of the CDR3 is TGCAGCGTTGAGGGGACTAGCGGGGGGTCTTACAATGAGCAGTTCTTC.

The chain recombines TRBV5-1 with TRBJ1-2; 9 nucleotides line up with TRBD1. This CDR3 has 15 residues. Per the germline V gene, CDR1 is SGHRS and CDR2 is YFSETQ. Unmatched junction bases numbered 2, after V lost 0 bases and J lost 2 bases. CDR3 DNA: TGCGCCAGCAGCTTGGAGGGACAGGGAAACTATGGCTACACCTTC. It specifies CASSLEGQGNYGYTF.

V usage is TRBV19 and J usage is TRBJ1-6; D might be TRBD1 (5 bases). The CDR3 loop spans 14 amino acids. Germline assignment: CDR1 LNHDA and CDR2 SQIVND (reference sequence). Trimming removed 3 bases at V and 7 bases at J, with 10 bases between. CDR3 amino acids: CASSMGLTNSPLHF. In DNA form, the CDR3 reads TGTGCCAGTAGTATGGGACTGACAAATTCACCCCTCCACTTT.

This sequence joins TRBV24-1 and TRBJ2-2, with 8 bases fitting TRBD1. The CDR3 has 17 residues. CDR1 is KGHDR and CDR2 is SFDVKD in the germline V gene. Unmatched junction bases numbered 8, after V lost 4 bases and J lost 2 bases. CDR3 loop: CATSDPGTGGNTGELFF. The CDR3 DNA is TGTGCCACCAGTGACCCTGGAACAGGGGGTAACACCGGGGAGCTGTTTTTT.

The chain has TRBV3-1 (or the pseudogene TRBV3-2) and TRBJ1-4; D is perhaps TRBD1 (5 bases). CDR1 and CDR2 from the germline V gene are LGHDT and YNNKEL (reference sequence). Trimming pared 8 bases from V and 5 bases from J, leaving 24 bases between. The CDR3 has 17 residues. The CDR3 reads CASSKQPTGQSNEKLFF. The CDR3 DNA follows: TGTGCCAGCTCGAAGCAACCTACAGGCCAGTCAAATGAAAAACTGTTTTTT.

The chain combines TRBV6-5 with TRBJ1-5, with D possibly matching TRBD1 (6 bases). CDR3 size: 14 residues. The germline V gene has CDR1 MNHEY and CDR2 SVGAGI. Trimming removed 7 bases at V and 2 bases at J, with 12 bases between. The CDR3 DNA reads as TGTGCCAGCACCAAGGGGGGGGGCAATCAGCCCCAGCATTTT. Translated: CASTKGGGNQPQHF.

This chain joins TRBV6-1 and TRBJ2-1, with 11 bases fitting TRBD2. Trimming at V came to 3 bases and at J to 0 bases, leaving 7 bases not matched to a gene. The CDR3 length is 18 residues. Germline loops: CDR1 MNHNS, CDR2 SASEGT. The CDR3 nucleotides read TGTGCCAGCAGTGATAGGGGACTAGCGGAAAGCTCCTACAATGAGCAGTTCTTC. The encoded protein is CASSDRGLAESSYNEQFF.

The CDR3 nucleotides are TGTGCCAGTAGTACCCTAGATGGCGGGGAGCTGTTTTTT. Protein product: CASSTLDGGELFF. The rearrangement joins TRBV19 to TRBJ2-2, with unresolved D. Looked up from germline, CDR1 is LNHDA and CDR2 is SQIVND (reference sequence). CDR3 length: 13 residues. Trimming removed 4 bases from V and 7 bases from J, with 10 bases in between. The variable domain in full, with the rest retrieved from reference TRBV19 and TRBJ2-2, is DGGITQSPKYLFRKEGQNVTLSCEQNLNHDAMYWYRQDPGQGLRLIYYSQIVNDFQKGDIAEGYSVSREKKESFPLTVTSAQKNPTAFYLCASSTLDGGELFFGEGSRLTVL.

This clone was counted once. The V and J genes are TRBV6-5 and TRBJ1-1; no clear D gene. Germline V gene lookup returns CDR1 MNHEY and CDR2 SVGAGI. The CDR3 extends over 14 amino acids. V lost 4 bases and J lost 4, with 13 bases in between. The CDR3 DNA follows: TGTGCCAGCAGTTCCGCCCGGGGAGGCACTGAAGCTTTCTTT. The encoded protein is CASSSARGGTEAFF.